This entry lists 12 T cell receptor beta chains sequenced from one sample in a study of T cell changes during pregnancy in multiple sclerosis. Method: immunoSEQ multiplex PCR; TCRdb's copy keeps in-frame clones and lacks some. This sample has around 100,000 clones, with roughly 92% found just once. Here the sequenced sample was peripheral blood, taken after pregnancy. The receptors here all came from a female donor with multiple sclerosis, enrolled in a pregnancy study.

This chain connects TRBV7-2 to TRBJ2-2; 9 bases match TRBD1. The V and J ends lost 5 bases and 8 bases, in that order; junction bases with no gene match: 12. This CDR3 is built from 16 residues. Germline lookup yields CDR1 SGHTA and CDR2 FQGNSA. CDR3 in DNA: TGTGCCAGCAGCCCCCAGACAGGGGGAGTAGCGGGGGAGCTGTTTTTT. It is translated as CASSPQTGGVAGELFF.

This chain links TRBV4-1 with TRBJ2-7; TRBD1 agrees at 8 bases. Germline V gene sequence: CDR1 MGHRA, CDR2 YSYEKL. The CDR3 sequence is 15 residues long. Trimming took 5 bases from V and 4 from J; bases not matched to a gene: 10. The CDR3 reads CASSTRTGRQYEQYF. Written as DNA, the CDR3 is TGCGCCAGCAGCACACGGACAGGGAGGCAATACGAGCAGTACTTC.

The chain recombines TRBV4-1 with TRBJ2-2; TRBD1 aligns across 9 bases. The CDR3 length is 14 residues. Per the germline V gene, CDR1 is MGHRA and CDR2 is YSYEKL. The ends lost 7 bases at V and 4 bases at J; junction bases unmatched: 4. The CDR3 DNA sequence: TGCGCCAGCACCGGGACAGGGACCACCGGGGAGCTGTTTTTT. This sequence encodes CASTGTGTTGELFF.

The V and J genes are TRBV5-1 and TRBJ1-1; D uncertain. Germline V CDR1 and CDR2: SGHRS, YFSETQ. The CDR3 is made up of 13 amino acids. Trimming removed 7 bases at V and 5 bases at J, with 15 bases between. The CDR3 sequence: CASAGIKATEAFF. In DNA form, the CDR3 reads TGCGCCAGCGCGGGTATTAAGGCGACTGAAGCTTTCTTT.

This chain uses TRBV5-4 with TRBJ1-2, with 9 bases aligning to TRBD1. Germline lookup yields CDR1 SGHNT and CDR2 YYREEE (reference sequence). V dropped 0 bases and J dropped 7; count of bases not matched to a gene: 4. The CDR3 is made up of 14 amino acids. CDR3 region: CASSLVGQGSGYTF. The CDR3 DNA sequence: TGTGCCAGCAGCTTGGTAGGACAGGGGTCTGGCTACACCTTC.

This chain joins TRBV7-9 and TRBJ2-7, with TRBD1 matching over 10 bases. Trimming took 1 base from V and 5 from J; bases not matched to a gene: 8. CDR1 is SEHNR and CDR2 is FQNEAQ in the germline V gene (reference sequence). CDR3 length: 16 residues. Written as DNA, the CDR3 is TGTGCCAGCAGCTTAGACCCGGGACAGGGGTCCCACGAGCAGTACTTC. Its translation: CASSLDPGQGSHEQYF.

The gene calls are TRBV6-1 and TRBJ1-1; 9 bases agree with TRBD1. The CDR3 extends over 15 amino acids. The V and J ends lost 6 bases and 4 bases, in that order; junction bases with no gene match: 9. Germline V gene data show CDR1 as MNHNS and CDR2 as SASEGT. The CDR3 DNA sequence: TGTGCCAGCAGGGGGACAGGGAGGTTAGGCACTGAAGCTTTCTTT. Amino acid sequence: CASRGTGRLGTEAFF.

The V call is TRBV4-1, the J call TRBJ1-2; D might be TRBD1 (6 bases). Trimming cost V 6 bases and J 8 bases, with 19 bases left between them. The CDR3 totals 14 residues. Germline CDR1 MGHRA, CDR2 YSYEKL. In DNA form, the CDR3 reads TGCGCCAGCAGACCGCTCGTACAGGGCGGGGGCTACACCTTC. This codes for CASRPLVQGGGYTF.

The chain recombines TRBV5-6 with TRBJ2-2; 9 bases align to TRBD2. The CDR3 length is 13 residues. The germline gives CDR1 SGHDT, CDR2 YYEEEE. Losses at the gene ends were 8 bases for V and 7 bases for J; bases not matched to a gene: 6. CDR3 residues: CASRLAGRGELFF. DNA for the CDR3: TGTGCCAGTAGGCTAGCGGGGCGCGGGGAGCTGTTTTTT. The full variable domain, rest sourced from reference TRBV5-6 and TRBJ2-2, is DAGVTQSPTHLIKTRGQQVTLRCSPKSGHDTVSWYQQALGQGPQFIFQYYEEEERQRGNFPDRFSGHQFPNYSSELNVNALLLGDSALYLCASRLAGRGELFFGEGSRLTVL.

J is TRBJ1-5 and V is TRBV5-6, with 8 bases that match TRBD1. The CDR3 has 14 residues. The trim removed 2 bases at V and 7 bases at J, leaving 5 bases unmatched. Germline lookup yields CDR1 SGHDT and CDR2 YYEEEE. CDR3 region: CASSFGQGGQPQHF. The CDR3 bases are TGTGCCAGCAGCTTCGGACAGGGAGGCCAGCCCCAGCATTTT.

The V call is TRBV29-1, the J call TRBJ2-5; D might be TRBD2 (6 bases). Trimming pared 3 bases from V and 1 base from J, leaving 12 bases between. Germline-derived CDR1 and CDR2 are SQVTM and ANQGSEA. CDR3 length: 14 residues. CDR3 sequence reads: CSVEEAGFQETQYF. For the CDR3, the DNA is TGCAGCGTTGAGGAGGCGGGGTTCCAAGAGACCCAGTACTTC.

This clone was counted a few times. In DNA, the CDR3 is TGTGCCAGCAGACCTGGACAGGGATCGAGGCAGCCCCAGCATTTT. It is translated as CASRPGQGSRQPQHF. The chain joins TRBV6-1 to TRBJ1-5; 8 nucleotides agree with TRBD1. The CDR3 loop spans 15 amino acids. With V trimmed by 6 bases and J by 7 bases, 11 bases remained unmatched. Per germline, CDR1 MNHNS and CDR2 SASEGT.